This passage covers 29 T cell receptor beta chains from one sample sequenced in a study of blood T cell repertoires in COVID-19. This table comes from immunoSEQ multiplex PCR, and its TCRdb copy is limited to in-frame clones, with some not included. The table includes around 38,000 clones, about 85% detected once. Input material: peripheral blood. Receptors originate from a man aged 55-75 years with COVID-19, enrolled during active disease.

This clone was seen once. The chain couples TRBV28 to TRBJ2-2, with 9 nucleotides matching TRBD1. Germline CDR1 reads MDHEN; CDR2 reads SYDVKM. Losses at the gene ends were 8 bases for V and 0 bases for J; bases not matched to a gene: 19. The CDR3 runs to 20 residues. The CDR3 loop reads CASSGGTGLFMAANTGELFF. In DNA, the CDR3 is TGTGCCAGCTCCGGAGGGACAGGGCTTTTTATGGCCGCGAACACCGGGGAGCTGTTTTTT.

The table lists this clone with a count of one. This chain uses TRBV5-1 with TRBJ1-1; TRBD1 matches at 7 bases. Looked up from germline, CDR1 is SGHRS and CDR2 is YFSETQ. The CDR3 covers 14 residues. The V gene end was trimmed by 3 bases and the J gene end by 0 bases; junction bases not matched to a gene: 2. The DNA for the CDR3 is TGCGCCAGCAGCTGGACAGGCCTGAACACTGAAGCTTTCTTT. It specifies CASSWTGLNTEAFF.

This chain connects TRBV2 to TRBJ1-5, with 7 nucleotides matching TRBD1. CDR3 length: 18 residues. V was pared by 6 bases and J by 0 bases, with 14 bases of the junction left unmatched. Germline values: CDR1 SNHLY, CDR2 FYNNEI. The CDR3 loop is CASRRGTETFYSNQPQHF. The CDR3 DNA follows: TGTGCCAGCAGACGGGGGACAGAGACCTTTTATAGCAATCAGCCCCAGCATTTT.

The chain recombines TRBV9 with TRBJ2-7, with 8 bases aligning to TRBD2. Per germline, CDR1 SGDLS and CDR2 YYNGEE. CDR3 size: 15 residues. J was trimmed by 1 base and V by 3 bases; bases with no gene match: 6. CDR3 sequence (DNA): TGTGCCAGCAGCGGAGGAACTAGCGGATCCTACGAGCAGTACTTC. Protein product: CASSGGTSGSYEQYF.

The chain employs TRBV12-3 or TRBV12-4 and TRBJ1-2; the match to TRBD1 covers 9 bases. The CDR3 extends over 13 amino acids. Trimming at V came to 2 bases and at J to 8 bases, leaving 3 bases not matched to a gene. The CDR3 region has the DNA TGTGCCAGCAGTTTAAGACAGGGGGGCGGCTACACCTTC. It is translated as CASSLRQGGGYTF.

The chain has TRBV30 and TRBJ1-3; D remains ambiguous. Between the trimmed V and J ends, which lost 4 bases and 2 bases, there was a span of 9 bases. The length of the CDR3 is 13 residues. CDR1 is GTSNPN, CDR2 SVGIG, per germline (reference sequence). The CDR3 is CAWILPPGNTIYF. The CDR3, as DNA: TGTGCCTGGATCCTACCCCCTGGAAACACCATATATTTT.

The V call is TRBV30, the J call TRBJ2-3; possible D gene TRBD1, 5 bases. Deletions cut 2 bases from V and 6 bases from J, with 21 bases between. Looked up from germline, CDR1 is GTSNPN and CDR2 is SVGIG (reference sequence). The CDR3 covers 16 residues. This CDR3 is CAWSPFLRLQADTQYF. The CDR3, as DNA: TGTGCCTGGAGTCCCTTCTTGAGGTTACAGGCGGATACGCAGTATTTT.

The gene calls are TRBV5-1 and TRBJ2-5; no definite D call. Trimming cost V 0 bases and J 3 bases, with 6 bases left between them. The CDR3 has 13 amino acids. Germline CDR1 SGHRS, CDR2 YFSETQ. DNA of the CDR3: TGCGCCAGCAGCTTGGGCCAGAAAGAGACCCAGTACTTC. It translates to CASSLGQKETQYF.

This clone was counted a single time. The chain combines TRBV29-1 with TRBJ1-5, with no clear D. The CDR3 has 14 residues. Per germline, CDR1 SQVTM and CDR2 ANQGSEA. V lost 7 bases, J lost 2 bases, and 15 bases lay in between. The CDR3 region is CSAKEGSGNQPQHF. The CDR3 nucleotides are TGCAGCGCCAAAGAGGGTTCTGGCAATCAGCCCCAGCATTTT.

V gene TRBV19 combines with J gene TRBJ2-7; possible D gene TRBD1, 6 bases. V shed 5 bases and J shed 1 base, with 9 bases lying between them. CDR1 and CDR2 (germline): LNHDA, SQIVND (reference sequence). This CDR3 spans 13 amino acids. This CDR3 reads CASSADRSYEQYF. The CDR3 region has the DNA TGTGCCAGTAGTGCCGACAGGTCCTACGAGCAGTACTTC.

V gene TRBV9 combines with J gene TRBJ1-1; D is possibly TRBD1 (6 bases). CDR3 length: 13 residues. V lost 4 bases, J lost 3 bases, and 10 bases lay in between. The V gene's germline CDR1 is SGDLS and CDR2 YYNGEE. The CDR3 DNA follows: TGTGCCAGCAGCTTTCGGACAGACACTGAAGCTTTCTTT. Protein sequence: CASSFRTDTEAFF.

The chain employs TRBV4-2 and TRBJ2-3; 10 positions agree with TRBD1. J lost 4 bases, V lost 0 bases, and 10 bases had no gene match. There are 18 residues in the CDR3. CDR1 and CDR2 from the germline V gene are LGHNA and YNFKEQ. This CDR3 is CASSQDLARTGGADTQYF. In nucleotides, the CDR3 is TGTGCCAGCAGCCAAGATTTGGCACGGACAGGGGGGGCAGATACGCAGTATTTT.

In its sample, this clone was seen once. This chain joins TRBV5-1 and TRBJ2-5; D unclear. The V end was cut by 5 bases, the J end by 3 bases, with 5 bases between. The germline V gene has CDR1 SGHRS and CDR2 YFSETQ. This CDR3 contains 11 residues. The DNA for the CDR3 is TGCGCCAGCAGGGCAGAAGAGACCCAGTACTTC. This sequence encodes CASRAEETQYF.

This clone was observed a few times. The V and J genes are TRBV6-6 and TRBJ2-7, with 9 bases matching TRBD1. Germline V CDR1 and CDR2: MNHNY, SVGAGI (reference sequence). The CDR3 runs 13 residues. J was trimmed by 7 bases and V by 6 bases; bases with no gene match: 7. The CDR3 DNA is TGTGCCAGCAGGCCCGGGACAGGGTGGGAGCAGTACTTC. Protein sequence: CASRPGTGWEQYF.

The chain employs TRBV28 and TRBJ2-5; 7 bases are shared with TRBD1. Trimming removed 5 bases from V and 5 bases from J; junction bases left unmatched: 11. The CDR3 has 15 amino acids. The germline V gene encodes CDR1 MDHEN and CDR2 SYDVKM. Here the CDR3 reads CASSVPTGLEETQYF. The CDR3 region has the DNA TGTGCCAGCAGTGTTCCGACAGGGTTAGAGGAGACCCAGTACTTC.

This clone was detected once. One junction end does not reproduce the germline sequence, and a read error may be involved. The chain uses TRBV2 and TRBJ1-4, with TRBD1 as a possible D gene (6 bases). Germline values: CDR1 SNHLY, CDR2 FYNNEI. The CDR3 loop spans 14 amino acids. The chain's CDR3 is CASREGGANEKLFF. DNA of the CDR3: TGTGCCAGCAGGGAAGGGGGGGCTAATGAAAAACTGTTTTTT.

The gene calls are TRBV10-3 and TRBJ2-7; the match to TRBD1 covers 8 bases. The J segment lost 5 bases and the V segment lost 6 bases, leaving 9 bases of the junction unmatched. CDR1 and CDR2 from the germline V gene are ENHRY and SYGVKD. This CDR3 has 14 amino acids. CDR3 sequence reads: CAIRTTGGLNEQYF. The CDR3 DNA follows: TGTGCCATCAGGACTACAGGGGGGTTAAACGAGCAGTACTTC.

This rearrangement joins TRBV19 to TRBJ2-3; 12 nucleotides match TRBD2. This CDR3 contains 17 residues. With 3 bases clipped from V and 0 bases from J, the junction kept 4 bases outside the gene matches. Germline assignment: CDR1 LNHDA and CDR2 SQIVND (reference sequence). CDR3 sequence (DNA): TGTGCCAGTAGTATCCTAGCGGGAGGGCTAAGCACAGATACGCAGTATTTT. The encoded protein is CASSILAGGLSTDTQYF.

This clone was picked up a small number of times. The rearrangement links TRBV7-2 to TRBJ1-3, with TRBD1 as a possible D gene (6 bases). The V gene's germline CDR1 is SGHTA and CDR2 FQGNSA. With 6 bases removed from V and 1 base from J, the gap between germline ends came to 19 bases. The CDR3 has 17 amino acids. The CDR3, as DNA: TGTGCCAGCAGTCACACCTCTAGGGGGTCTTCTGGAAACACCATATATTTT. It translates to CASSHTSRGSSGNTIYF.

The V call is TRBV7-9, the J call TRBJ2-1, with 11 bases matching TRBD2. V lost 5 bases and J lost 12; bases outside the gene matches: 9. Germline values: CDR1 SEHNR, CDR2 FQNEAQ (reference sequence). The CDR3 sequence is 14 residues long. DNA of the CDR3: TGTGCCAGCAGCCCACTAGCGGGAGATATTTGGCAGTTCTTC. This translates into CASSPLAGDIWQFF. The full variable domain, rest sourced from reference TRBV7-9 and TRBJ2-1, is DTGVSQNPRHKITKRGQNVTFRCDPISEHNRLYWYRQTLGQGPEFLTYFQNEAQLEKSRLLSDRFSAERPKGSFSTLEIQRTEQGDSAMYLCASSPLAGDIWQFFGPGTRLTVL.

This clone was found once. The V and J genes are TRBV14 and TRBJ2-2, with 11 nucleotides matching TRBD1. Per the germline V gene, CDR1 is SGHDN and CDR2 is FVKESK. V lost 2 bases and J lost 5; bases outside the gene matches: 4. This CDR3 is 16 amino acids long. The CDR3 here is CASSQRTGGSTGELFF. The CDR3 region has the DNA TGTGCCAGCAGCCAAAGGACAGGGGGCTCAACCGGGGAGCTGTTTTTT. The full variable domain, in which reference TRBV14 and TRBJ2-2 provide the parts outside the CDR3, is EAGVTQFPSHSVIEKGQTVTLRCDPISGHDNLYWYRRVMGKEIKFLLHFVKESKQDESGMPNNRFLAERTGGTYSTLKVQPAELEDSGVYFCASSQRTGGSTGELFFGEGSRLTVL.

The chain combines TRBV5-4 with TRBJ1-1; the match to TRBD1 covers 7 bases. J gave up 5 bases and V 0 bases, and 7 bases lay outside the gene matches. CDR1 is SGHNT and CDR2 is YYREEE in the germline V gene (reference sequence). CDR3 length: 15 residues. The chain's CDR3 is CASSLGGPQGTEAFF. The CDR3, as DNA: TGTGCCAGCAGCTTGGGGGGGCCACAGGGGACTGAAGCTTTCTTT.

The chain couples TRBV7-9 to TRBJ2-2, with TRBD2 identical over 8 bases. V lost 5 bases, J lost 6 bases, and 14 bases stayed unmatched. CDR1 is SEHNR, CDR2 FQNEAQ, per germline (reference sequence). This CDR3 comprises 17 residues. As DNA, the CDR3 is TGTGCCAGCAGCGCCGGGACTAGTCAGTTGAGACCCGGGGAGCTGTTTTTT. Amino acids: CASSAGTSQLRPGELFF.

V gene TRBV28 combines with J gene TRBJ1-1, with a tentative D call TRBD1 (5 bases). The length of the CDR3 is 12 residues. Germline CDR1 is MDHEN and CDR2 is SYDVKM. V lost 2 bases and J lost 10, with 11 bases in between. The CDR3 sequence: CASSLRGGVAFF. The CDR3 DNA is TGTGCCAGCAGTTTAAGGGGAGGGGTAGCTTTCTTT.

CDR3 sequence: CASSQDWASGSSYNEQFF. As DNA, the CDR3 is TGTGCCAGCAGCCAAGATTGGGCTAGCGGGAGCTCCTACAATGAGCAGTTCTTC. The chain links TRBV14 to TRBJ2-1; TRBD2 matches 10 bases. The CDR3 is 18 residues long. V shed 0 bases, J shed 0 bases, and the junction held 5 bases outside the gene matches. Germline V gives CDR1 SGHDN, CDR2 FVKESK.

V and J are TRBV9 and TRBJ1-2; tentative D call: TRBD1 (6 bases). Germline-derived CDR1 and CDR2 are SGDLS and YYNGEE. The CDR3 contains 13 residues. With 3 bases removed from V and 2 bases from J, the gap between germline ends came to 8 bases. CDR3 DNA sequence: TGTGCCAGCAGCGAGGGGGGGAACTATGGCTACACCTTC. It translates to CASSEGGNYGYTF.

The CDR3 region is CASSPRAGVADTQYF. The CDR3 bases are TGTGCCAGCAGTCCCCGAGCGGGGGTGGCAGATACGCAGTATTTT. V is TRBV6-5 and J is TRBJ2-3; 8 nucleotides match TRBD2. The V and J ends lost 5 bases and 4 bases, in that order; junction bases with no gene match: 8. The CDR3 length is 15 residues. The germline gives CDR1 MNHEY, CDR2 SVGAGI.

CDR3 protein: CASTPGRASGNQPQHF. In DNA, the CDR3 is TGTGCCAGCACCCCGGGCAGGGCGTCTGGCAATCAGCCCCAGCATTTT. The rearrangement links TRBV2 to TRBJ1-5; D perhaps matches TRBD1 (5 bases). V shed 7 bases and J shed 2 bases, with 18 bases lying between them. The CDR3 is made up of 16 amino acids. Looked up from germline, CDR1 is SNHLY and CDR2 is FYNNEI.

V gene TRBV28 combines with J gene TRBJ1-1; TRBD1 aligns across 7 bases. The V gene's germline CDR1 is MDHEN and CDR2 SYDVKM. CDR3 length: 14 amino acids. With V trimmed by 5 bases and J by 2 bases, 5 bases remained unmatched. CDR3 loop: CASSRTGVNTEAFF. The CDR3 coding sequence is TGTGCCAGCAGTCGAACAGGGGTAAACACTGAAGCTTTCTTT.